Below, 13 T cell receptor beta chains from the same sample are listed, as sequenced in a study of early T cells in non-severe SARS-CoV-2 infection. Via MiXCR, TCRdb re-called the 5' RACE reads, giving one row per CDR3 protein. The sample lists about 37,000 distinct CDR3 sequences; approximately 8% were seen once. The starting material was whole blood, obtained at baseline. The source is an adult who was a healthcare worker with PCR-confirmed SARS-CoV-2 infection or an uninfected control (not recorded which).

This clonotype was counted ten times or more. The V and J genes are TRBV2 and TRBJ1-2; 8 bases are shared with TRBD1. Germline-derived CDR1 and CDR2 are SNHLY and FYNNEI. V was clipped by 8 bases and J by 9 bases; unmatched bases: 17. The CDR3 totals 15 residues. This CDR3 reads CASAPGQALGVSYTF. In nucleotides, the CDR3 is TGTGCCAGCGCCCCGGGACAGGCCCTAGGAGTAAGCTACACCTTC.

The chain carries TRBV6-2 or TRBV6-3 and TRBJ2-2; tentative D call: TRBD1 (5 bases). Germline V CDR1 and CDR2: MNHEY, SVGEGT. The CDR3 totals 14 residues. V was shortened by 2 bases and J by 6 bases, with 10 bases between the two germline ends. In DNA form, the CDR3 reads TGTGCCAGCAGTTACAATCAGGGCCCCGGGGAGCTGTTTTTT. Encoded protein: CASSYNQGPGELFF.

This clonotype was observed many times. V and J are TRBV19 and TRBJ2-1; 8 positions agree with TRBD2. V was pared by 6 bases and J by 5 bases, with 6 bases of the junction left unmatched. Germline values: CDR1 LNHDA, CDR2 SQIVND (reference sequence). This CDR3 comprises 14 residues. CDR3 nucleotides: TGTGCCAGTAGCTTTACTAGCGGCCACAATGAGCAGTTCTTC. Its protein product is CASSFTSGHNEQFF.

This clonotype came up many times. The chain has TRBV27 and TRBJ1-6, with 9 nucleotides matching TRBD1. The CDR3 has 16 amino acids. The V gene's germline CDR1 is MNHEY and CDR2 SMNVEV (reference sequence). V gave up 5 bases and J gave up 7 bases; unmatched junction bases: 9. The chain's CDR3 is CASSPKQGARNSPLHF. CDR3 in DNA: TGTGCCAGCAGTCCCAAACAGGGGGCGCGGAATTCACCCCTCCACTTT.

V usage is TRBV6-6 and J usage is TRBJ2-1; D gene unclear. Looked up from germline, CDR1 is MNHNY and CDR2 is SVGAGI (reference sequence). The V and J ends lost 3 bases and 0 bases respectively, with 9 bases between them. CDR3 length: 15 amino acids. The CDR3 coding sequence is TGTGCCAGCAGTTATGAGGCAAGCTCCTACAATGAGCAGTTCTTC. It is translated as CASSYEASSYNEQFF.

This clonotype was counted ten times or more. V usage is TRBV28 and J usage is TRBJ1-2, with TRBD1 as a possible D gene (6 bases). CDR1 is MDHEN and CDR2 is SYDVKM in the germline V gene. The CDR3 covers 13 residues. V was shortened by 11 bases and J by 2 bases, with 15 bases between the two germline ends. CDR3 in amino acids: CALRGQGNYGYTF. CDR3 bases: TGTGCCCTAAGGGGTCAGGGGAACTATGGCTACACCTTC.

The CDR3 protein is CSLHSGGVKETQYF. The DNA for the CDR3 is TGCAGTCTTCATAGCGGGGGCGTCAAAGAGACCCAGTACTTC. The chain combines TRBV20-1 with TRBJ2-5; TRBD2 agrees at 9 bases. Germline loops: CDR1 DFQATT, CDR2 SNEGSKA (reference sequence). The CDR3 totals 14 residues. V lost 8 bases, J lost 3 bases, and 10 bases stayed unmatched.

The CDR3 here is CASSPLAGGGTDTQYF. The CDR3 DNA sequence: TGTGCCAGCAGCCCCTTAGCGGGGGGAGGGACAGATACGCAGTATTTT. The rearrangement links TRBV7-2 to TRBJ2-3; 10 bases fit TRBD2. CDR3 length equals 16 residues. CDR1 is SGHTA and CDR2 is FQGNSA in the germline V gene. Losses at the gene ends were 5 bases for V and 3 bases for J; bases not matched to a gene: 8.

This sequence joins TRBV20-1 and TRBJ1-6; a weak D match, TRBD1 (5 bases). With 0 bases removed from V and 9 bases from J, the gap between germline ends came to 21 bases. There are 17 residues in the CDR3. Germline assignment: CDR1 DFQATT and CDR2 SNEGSKA (reference sequence). Written as DNA, the CDR3 is TGCAGTGCTAGAGAAGCTTCTGACGGGACTACCCCTTCACCCCTCCACTTT. Amino acid sequence: CSAREASDGTTPSPLHF.

The sample holds many counts of this clonotype. The genes are TRBV3-1 and TRBJ1-5; D call uncertain. The CDR3 length is 10 residues. V lost 4 bases and J 11 bases, leaving 6 bases between the germline ends. Germline values: CDR1 LGHDT, CDR2 YNNKEL (reference sequence). CDR3 sequence: CASSLVAQHF. The CDR3 DNA is TGTGCCAGCAGCCTGGTGGCCCAGCATTTT.

V usage is TRBV7-8 and J usage is TRBJ2-2, with a possible D match to TRBD2 (6 bases). The germline V gene encodes CDR1 SGHVS and CDR2 FQNEAQ. This CDR3 region has 17 residues. V gave up 5 bases and J gave up 0 bases, with 16 bases separating them. The CDR3 spells CASSPWAGKANTGELFF. The CDR3 DNA reads as TGTGCCAGCAGCCCCTGGGCGGGAAAAGCGAACACCGGGGAGCTGTTTTTT. Filled out from reference TRBV7-8 and TRBJ2-2, the complete variable domain reads GAGVSQSPRYKVAKRGQDVALRCDPISGHVSLFWYQQALGQGPEFLTYFQNEAQLDKSGLPSDRFFAERPEGSVSTLKIQRTQQEDSAVYLCASSPWAGKANTGELFFGEGSRLTVL.

This chain links TRBV6-1 with TRBJ2-2, with 12 bases fitting TRBD1. Losses at the gene ends were 6 bases for V and 2 bases for J; bases not matched to a gene: 1. The CDR3 has 15 amino acids. Germline values: CDR1 MNHNS, CDR2 SASEGT. The CDR3 region is CASRGTGGNTGELFF. The CDR3 DNA follows: TGTGCCAGCAGGGGGACAGGGGGCAACACCGGGGAGCTGTTTTTT.

This clonotype was seen at least ten times. The CDR3 loop is CASSLIGTGMNTEAFF. The CDR3 region has the DNA TGCGCCAGCAGCTTGATTGGGACAGGGATGAACACTGAAGCTTTCTTT. The chain joins TRBV5-1 to TRBJ1-1; 9 bases map to TRBD1. From germline, CDR1 is SGHRS and CDR2 YFSETQ. V lost 1 base, J lost 0 bases, and 4 bases stayed unmatched. The CDR3 contains 16 residues.